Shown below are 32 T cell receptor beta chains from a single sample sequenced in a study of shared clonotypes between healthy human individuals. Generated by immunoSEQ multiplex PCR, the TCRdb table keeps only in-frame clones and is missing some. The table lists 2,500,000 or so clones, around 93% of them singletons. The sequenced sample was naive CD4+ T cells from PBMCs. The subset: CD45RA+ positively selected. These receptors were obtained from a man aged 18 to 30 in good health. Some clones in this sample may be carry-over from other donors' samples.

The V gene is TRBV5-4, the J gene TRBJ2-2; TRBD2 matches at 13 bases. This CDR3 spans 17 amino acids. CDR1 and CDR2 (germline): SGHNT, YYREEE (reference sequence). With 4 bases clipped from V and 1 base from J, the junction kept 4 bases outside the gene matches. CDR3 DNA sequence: TGTGCCAGCAGCCCCGGACTAGCGGGAGAGAACACCGGGGAGCTGTTTTTT. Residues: CASSPGLAGENTGELFF. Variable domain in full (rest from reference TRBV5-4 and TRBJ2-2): ETGVTQSPTHLIKTRGQQVTLRCSSQSGHNTVSWYQQALGQGPQFIFQYYREEENGRGNFPPRFSGLQFPNYSSELNVNALELDDSALYLCASSPGLAGENTGELFFGEGSRLTVL.

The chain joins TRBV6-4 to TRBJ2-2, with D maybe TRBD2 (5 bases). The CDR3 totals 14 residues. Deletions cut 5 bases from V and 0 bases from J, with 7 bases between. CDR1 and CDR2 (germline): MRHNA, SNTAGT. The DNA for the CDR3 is TGTGCCAGCAGTCCGGGAACGAACACCGGGGAGCTGTTTTTT. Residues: CASSPGTNTGELFF.

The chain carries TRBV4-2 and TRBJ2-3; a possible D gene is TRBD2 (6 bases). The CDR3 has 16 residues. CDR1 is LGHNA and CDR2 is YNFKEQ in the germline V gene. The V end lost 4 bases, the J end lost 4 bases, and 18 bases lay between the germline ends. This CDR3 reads CASSRSTSRRADTQYF. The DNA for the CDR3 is TGTGCCAGCAGCCGAAGTACTAGCCGGAGGGCAGATACGCAGTATTTT.

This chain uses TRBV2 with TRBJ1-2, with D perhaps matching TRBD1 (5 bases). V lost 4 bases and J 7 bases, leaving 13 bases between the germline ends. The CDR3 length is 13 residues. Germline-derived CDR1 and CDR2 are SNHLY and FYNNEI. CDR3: CASSVGLGGGYTF. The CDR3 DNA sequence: TGTGCCAGCAGTGTCGGGCTGGGGGGTGGCTACACCTTC. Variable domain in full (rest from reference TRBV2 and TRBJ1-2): EPEVTQTPSHQVTQMGQEVILRCVPISNHLYFYWYRQILGQKVEFLVSFYNNEISEKSEIFDDQFSVERPDGSNFTLKIRSTKLEDSAMYFCASSVGLGGGYTFGSGTRLTVV.

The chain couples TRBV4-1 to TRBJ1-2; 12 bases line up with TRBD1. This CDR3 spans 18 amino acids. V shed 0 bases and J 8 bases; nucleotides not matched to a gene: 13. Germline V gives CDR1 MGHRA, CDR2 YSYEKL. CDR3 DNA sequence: TGCGCCAGCAGCCAAGATCCATCCCGGGACAGGGGGCTAAAAGGCTACACCTTC. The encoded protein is CASSQDPSRDRGLKGYTF.

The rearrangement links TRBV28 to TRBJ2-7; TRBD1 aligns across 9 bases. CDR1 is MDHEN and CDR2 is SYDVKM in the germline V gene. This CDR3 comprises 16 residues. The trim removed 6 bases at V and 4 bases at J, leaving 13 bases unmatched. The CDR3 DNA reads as TGTGCCAGCAGCACCCAGGGACAGGGTGCCGCTTACGAGCAGTACTTC. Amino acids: CASSTQGQGAAYEQYF.

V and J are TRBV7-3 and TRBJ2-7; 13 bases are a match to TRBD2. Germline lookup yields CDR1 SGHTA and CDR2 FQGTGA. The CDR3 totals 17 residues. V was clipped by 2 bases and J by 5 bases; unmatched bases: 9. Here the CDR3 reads CASSLQAGLAGVDEQYF. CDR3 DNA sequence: TGTGCCAGCAGCTTACAAGCCGGACTAGCGGGAGTGGACGAGCAGTACTTC.

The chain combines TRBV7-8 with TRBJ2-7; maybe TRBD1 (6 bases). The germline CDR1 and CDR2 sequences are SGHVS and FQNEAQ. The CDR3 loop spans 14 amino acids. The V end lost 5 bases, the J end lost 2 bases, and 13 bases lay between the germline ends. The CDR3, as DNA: TGTGCCAGCAGCCAGTCCCGGGACACCTACGAGCAGTACTTC. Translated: CASSQSRDTYEQYF.

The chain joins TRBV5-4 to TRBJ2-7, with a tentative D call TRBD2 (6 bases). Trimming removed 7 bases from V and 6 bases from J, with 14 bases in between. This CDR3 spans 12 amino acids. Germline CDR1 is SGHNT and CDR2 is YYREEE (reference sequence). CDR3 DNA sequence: TGTGCCAGCTCTCTCCGGGGAGGCGAGCAGTACTTC. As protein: CASSLRGGEQYF.

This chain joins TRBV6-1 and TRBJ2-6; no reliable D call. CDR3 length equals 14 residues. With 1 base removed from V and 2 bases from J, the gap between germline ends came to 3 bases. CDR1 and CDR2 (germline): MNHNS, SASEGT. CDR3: CASSEDPGANVLTF. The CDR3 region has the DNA TGTGCCAGCAGTGAAGATCCTGGGGCCAACGTCCTGACTTTC.

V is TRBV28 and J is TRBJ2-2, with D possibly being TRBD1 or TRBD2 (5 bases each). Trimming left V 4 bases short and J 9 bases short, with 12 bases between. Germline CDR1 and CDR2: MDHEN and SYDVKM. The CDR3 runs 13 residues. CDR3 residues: CASSSGPLRELFF. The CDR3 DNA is TGTGCCAGCAGTTCGGGGCCCCTGAGGGAGCTGTTTTTT.

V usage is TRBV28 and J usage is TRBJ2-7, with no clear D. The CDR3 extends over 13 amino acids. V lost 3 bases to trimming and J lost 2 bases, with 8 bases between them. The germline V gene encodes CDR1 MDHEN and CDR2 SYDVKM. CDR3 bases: TGTGCCAGCAGTTTTAGGGTAGCCTACGAGCAGTACTTC. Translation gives CASSFRVAYEQYF.

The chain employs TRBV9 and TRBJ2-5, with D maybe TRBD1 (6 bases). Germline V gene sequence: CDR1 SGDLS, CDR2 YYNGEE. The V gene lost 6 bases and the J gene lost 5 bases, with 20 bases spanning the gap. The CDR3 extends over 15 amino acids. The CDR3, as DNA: TGTGCCAGCACCTTAACAGGGTCGGGCGGGGAGACCCAGTACTTC. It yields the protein CASTLTGSGGETQYF.

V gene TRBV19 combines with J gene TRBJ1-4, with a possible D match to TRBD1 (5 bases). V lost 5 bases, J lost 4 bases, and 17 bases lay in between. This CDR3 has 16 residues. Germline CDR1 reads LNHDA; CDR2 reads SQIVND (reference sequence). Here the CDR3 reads CASSLRGLSNNEKLFF. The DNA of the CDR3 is TGTGCCAGTAGTCTACGGGGCTTATCGAATAATGAAAAACTGTTTTTT.

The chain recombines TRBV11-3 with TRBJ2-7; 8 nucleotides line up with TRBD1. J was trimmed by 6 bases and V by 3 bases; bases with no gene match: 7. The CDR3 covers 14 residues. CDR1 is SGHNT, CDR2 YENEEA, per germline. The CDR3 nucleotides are TGTGCCAGCAGCTTCGGCAGGGGGCGCGCCGAGCAGTACTTC. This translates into CASSFGRGRAEQYF.

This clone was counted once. The CDR3 protein is CASSLPDGGYEQYF. The CDR3 nucleotides are TGTGCCAGCAGCTTACCCGACGGGGGCTACGAGCAGTACTTC. The chain couples TRBV11-2 to TRBJ2-7; possibly TRBD2 for D (6 bases). Deletions cut 2 bases from V and 3 bases from J, with 11 bases between. The CDR3 has 14 amino acids. Germline CDR1 is SGHAT and CDR2 is FQNNGV.

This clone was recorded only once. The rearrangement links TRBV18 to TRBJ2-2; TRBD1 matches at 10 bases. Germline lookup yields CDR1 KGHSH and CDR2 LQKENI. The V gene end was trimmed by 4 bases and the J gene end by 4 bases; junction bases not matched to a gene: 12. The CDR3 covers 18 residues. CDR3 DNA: TGTGCCAGCTCACAGGGACAGGGGAGCCTAGCGGGCACCGGGGAGCTGTTTTTT. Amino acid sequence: CASSQGQGSLAGTGELFF.

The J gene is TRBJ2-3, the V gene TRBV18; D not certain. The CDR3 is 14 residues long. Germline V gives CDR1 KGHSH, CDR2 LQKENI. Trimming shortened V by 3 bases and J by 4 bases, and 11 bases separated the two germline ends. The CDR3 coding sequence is TGTGCCAGCTCACCCGTGGGTGGCGCAGATACGCAGTATTTT. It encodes CASSPVGGADTQYF.

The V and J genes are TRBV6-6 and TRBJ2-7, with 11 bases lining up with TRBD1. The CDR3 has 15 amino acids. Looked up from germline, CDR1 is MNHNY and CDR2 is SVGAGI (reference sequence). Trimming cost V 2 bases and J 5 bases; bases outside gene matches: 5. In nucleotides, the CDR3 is TGTGCCAGCAGTTACATGGACAGGGGGCTGGACGAGCAGTACTTC. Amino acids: CASSYMDRGLDEQYF.

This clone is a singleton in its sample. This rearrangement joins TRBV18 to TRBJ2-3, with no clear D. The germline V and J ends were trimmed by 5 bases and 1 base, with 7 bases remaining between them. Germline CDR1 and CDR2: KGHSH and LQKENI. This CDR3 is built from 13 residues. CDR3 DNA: TGTGCCAGCTCAGGAGACCGCACAGATACGCAGTATTTT. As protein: CASSGDRTDTQYF.

The CDR3 here is CASSSRTGRYQPQHF. CDR3 nucleotides: TGTGCCAGCAGTTCGCGGACAGGGAGATATCAGCCCCAGCATTTT. V is TRBV28 and J is TRBJ1-5; the match to TRBD1 covers 8 bases. Germline-derived CDR1 and CDR2 are MDHEN and SYDVKM. The CDR3 is 15 residues long. Trimming took 4 bases from V and 5 from J; bases not matched to a gene: 7.

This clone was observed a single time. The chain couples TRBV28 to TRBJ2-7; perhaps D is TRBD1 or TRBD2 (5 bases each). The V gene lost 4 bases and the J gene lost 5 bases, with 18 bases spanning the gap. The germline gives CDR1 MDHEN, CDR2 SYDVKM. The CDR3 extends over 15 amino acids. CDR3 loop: CASSSGGGGRDEQYF. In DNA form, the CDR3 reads TGTGCCAGCAGTTCTGGTGGTGGGGGACGCGACGAGCAGTACTTC.

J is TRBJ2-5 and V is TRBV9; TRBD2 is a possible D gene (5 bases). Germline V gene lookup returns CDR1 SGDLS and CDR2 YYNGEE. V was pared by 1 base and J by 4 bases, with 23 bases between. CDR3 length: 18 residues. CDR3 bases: TGTGCCAGCAGCGTATGGAGCTGGGAGTTCCCCCTTAGAGAGACCCAGTACTTC. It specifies CASSVWSWEFPLRETQYF.

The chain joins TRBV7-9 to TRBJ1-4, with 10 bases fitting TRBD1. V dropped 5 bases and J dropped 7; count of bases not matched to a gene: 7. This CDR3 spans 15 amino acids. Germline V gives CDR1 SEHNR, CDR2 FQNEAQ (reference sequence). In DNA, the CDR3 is TGTGCCAGCAGCCCTGGGACAGGGGAGGGTGAAAAACTGTTTTTT. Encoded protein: CASSPGTGEGEKLFF.

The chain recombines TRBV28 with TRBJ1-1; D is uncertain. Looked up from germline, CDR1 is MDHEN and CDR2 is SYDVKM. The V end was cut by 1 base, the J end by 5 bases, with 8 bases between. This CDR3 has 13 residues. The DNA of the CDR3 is TGTGCCAGCAGTTTATTTTTGGGAACTGAAGCTTTCTTT. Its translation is CASSLFLGTEAFF. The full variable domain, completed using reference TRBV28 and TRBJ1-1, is DVKVTQSSRYLVKRTGEKVFLECVQDMDHENMFWYRQDPGLGLRLIYFSYDVKMKEKGDIPEGYSVSREKKERFSLILESASTNQTSMYLCASSLFLGTEAFFGQGTRLTVV.

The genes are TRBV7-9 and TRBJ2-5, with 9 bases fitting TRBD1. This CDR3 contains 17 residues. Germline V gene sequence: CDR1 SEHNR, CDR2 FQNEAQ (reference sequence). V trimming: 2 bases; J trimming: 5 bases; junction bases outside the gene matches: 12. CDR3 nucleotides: TGTGCCAGCAGCTTACTCCTTACAGGGGGCGGTTGGGAGACCCAGTACTTC. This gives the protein CASSLLLTGGGWETQYF.

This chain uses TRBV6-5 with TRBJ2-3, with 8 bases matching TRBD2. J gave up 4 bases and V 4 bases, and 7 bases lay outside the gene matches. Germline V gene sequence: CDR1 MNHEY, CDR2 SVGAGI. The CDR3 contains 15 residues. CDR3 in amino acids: CASSLSAGVADTQYF. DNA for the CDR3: TGTGCCAGCAGTTTATCAGCGGGAGTTGCAGATACGCAGTATTTT.

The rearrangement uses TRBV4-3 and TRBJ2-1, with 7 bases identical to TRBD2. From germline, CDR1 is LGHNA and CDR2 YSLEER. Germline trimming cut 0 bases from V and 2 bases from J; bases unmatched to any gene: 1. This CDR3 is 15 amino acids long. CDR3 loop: CASSQDGGAYNEQFF. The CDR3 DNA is TGCGCCAGCAGCCAAGATGGGGGGGCCTACAATGAGCAGTTCTTC.

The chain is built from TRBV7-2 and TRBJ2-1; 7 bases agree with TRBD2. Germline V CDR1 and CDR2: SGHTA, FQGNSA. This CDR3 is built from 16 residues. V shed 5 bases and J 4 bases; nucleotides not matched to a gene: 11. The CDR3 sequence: CASSRFEGAGYNEQFF. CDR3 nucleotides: TGTGCCAGCAGCCGGTTCGAGGGAGCGGGGTACAATGAGCAGTTCTTC.

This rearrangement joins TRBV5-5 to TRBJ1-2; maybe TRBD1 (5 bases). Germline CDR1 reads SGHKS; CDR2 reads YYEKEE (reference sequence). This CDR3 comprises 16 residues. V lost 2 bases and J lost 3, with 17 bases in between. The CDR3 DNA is TGTGCCAGCAGCTTCTGGCCGGGGACGATGGACTATGGCTACACCTTC. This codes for CASSFWPGTMDYGYTF.

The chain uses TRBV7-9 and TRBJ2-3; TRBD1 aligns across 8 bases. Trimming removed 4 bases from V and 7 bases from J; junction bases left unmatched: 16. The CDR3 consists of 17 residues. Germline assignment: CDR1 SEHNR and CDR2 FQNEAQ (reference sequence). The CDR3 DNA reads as TGTGCCAGCAGCTCGATACCCGGGACAGGATATATCCATACGCAGTATTTT. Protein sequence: CASSSIPGTGYIHTQYF.

For the CDR3, the DNA is TGTGCCAGCATCTCGGGACAGGGGAATGAGCAGTTCTTC. Residues: CASISGQGNEQFF. The chain combines TRBV28 with TRBJ2-1; 10 bases map to TRBD1. This CDR3 spans 13 amino acids. CDR1 and CDR2 from the germline V gene are MDHEN and SYDVKM. J gave up 7 bases and V 7 bases, and 4 bases lay outside the gene matches.